This TCR beta chain was obtained from a study of cytomegalovirus exposure and HLA in healthy donors. Across the study: Of approximately 400 genotyped donors, roughly 86% clustered with self-reported Caucasian donors. Study observations and caveats: According to a later analysis, most TCR beta chains associated with CMV appeared HLA-restricted.

On this clone itself: Its specificity is unknown.

The CDR3 is made up of 14 amino acids. Per germline, CDR1 LNHDA and CDR2 SQIVND (reference sequence). Trimming took 2 bases from V and 0 from J, leaving 7 bases between them. Amplification used 60 Vbeta primers and 13 Jbeta primers. Using immunoSEQ multiplex PCR, the repertoire was profiled, and TCRdb retains in-frame clones only, with some absent. Of about 120,000 clones in the sample, over 75% are singletons; the top ten hold roughly 4%. The sample consisted of PBMCs. V and J are TRBV19 and TRBJ1-1, with a possible D match to TRBD1 (6 bases). The TCR sequence derives from a human donor in good health. The CDR3 loop reads CASSINRVNTEAFF. As DNA, the CDR3 is TGTGCCAGTAGTATAAACAGGGTGAACACTGAAGCTTTCTTT.